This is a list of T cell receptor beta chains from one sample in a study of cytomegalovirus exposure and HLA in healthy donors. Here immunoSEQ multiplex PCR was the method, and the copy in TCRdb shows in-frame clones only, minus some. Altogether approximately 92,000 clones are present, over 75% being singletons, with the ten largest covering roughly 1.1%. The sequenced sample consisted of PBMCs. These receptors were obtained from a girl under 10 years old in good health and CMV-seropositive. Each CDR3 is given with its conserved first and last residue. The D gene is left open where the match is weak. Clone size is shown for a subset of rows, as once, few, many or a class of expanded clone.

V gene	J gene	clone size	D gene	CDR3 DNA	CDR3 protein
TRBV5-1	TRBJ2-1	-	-	TGCGCCAGCACCTCCCCTAGCGTGGGCAATGAGCAGTTCTTC	CASTSPSVGNEQFF
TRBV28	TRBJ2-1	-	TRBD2	TGTGCCAGCGGGAGGGTCTACAATGAGCAGTTCTTC	CASGRVYNEQFF
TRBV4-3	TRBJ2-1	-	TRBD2	TGCGCCAGCAGCCCAGGACTAGCGGGGTACAATGAGCAGTTCTTC	CASSPGLAGYNEQFF
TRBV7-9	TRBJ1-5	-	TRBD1	TGTGCCAGCAGCGACAGGGATAGCAATCAGCCCCAGCATTTT	CASSDRDSNQPQHF
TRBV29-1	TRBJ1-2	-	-	TGCAGCGTTTCTGGTCAGGCCGGGGGTAACTATGGCTACACCTTC	CSVSGQAGGNYGYTF
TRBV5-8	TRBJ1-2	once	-	TGTGCCAGCAGAAAGGACATCGGAGGCTACACCTTC	CASRKDIGGYTF
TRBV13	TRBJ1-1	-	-	TGTGCCAGCAGCCTGTTTTTCGGGGAGAACACTGAAGCTTTCTTT	CASSLFFGENTEAFF
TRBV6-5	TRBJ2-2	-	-	TGTGCCAGCTGGAGCTGGGGGAGGTCCGGGGAGCTGTTTTTT	CASWSWGRSGELFF
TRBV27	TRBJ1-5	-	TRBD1	TGTGCCAGCAGACCGGACAGGGGGAATCAGCCCCAGCATTTT	CASRPDRGNQPQHF
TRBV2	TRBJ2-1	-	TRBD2	TGTGCCAGCAGTAGCGGGAGAGGGTATGAGCAGTTCTTC	CASSSGRGYEQFF
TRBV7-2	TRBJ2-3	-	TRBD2	TGTGCCAGCAGCTTAGTTGGGACTAGCGGTTACACAGATACGCAGTATTTT	CASSLVGTSGYTDTQYF
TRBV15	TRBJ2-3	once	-	TGTGCCACCAGCACAGGCAGCTGGCAGTATTTT	CATSTGSWQYF
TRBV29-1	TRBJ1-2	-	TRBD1	TGCAGCGTTGTCGGGACAGGGCGAAACTATGGCTACACCTTC	CSVVGTGRNYGYTF
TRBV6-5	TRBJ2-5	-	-	TGTGCCAGCAGCCGTTCCTCAGGGACCCAGTACTTC	CASSRSSGTQYF
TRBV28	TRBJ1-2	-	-	TGTGCCAGCAGTTCGCCGGTCTATGGCTACACCTTC	CASSSPVYGYTF
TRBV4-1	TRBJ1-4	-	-	TGCGCCAGCAGCCTCCAGTTACAGGGCCCAACTAATGAAAAACTGTTTTTT	CASSLQLQGPTNEKLFF
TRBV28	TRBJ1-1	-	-	TGTGCCAGCAGTTCCATGAACACTGAAGCTTTCTTT	CASSSMNTEAFF
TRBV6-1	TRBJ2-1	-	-	TGTGCCACCCGGTTCGTGGGCGGGTCGGGTGAGCAGTTCTTC	CATRFVGGSGEQFF
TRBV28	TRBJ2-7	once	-	TGTGCCAGCAGTCCCAGGCGAGCTGCGCAGTACTTC	CASSPRRAAQYF
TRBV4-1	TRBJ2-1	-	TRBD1	TGCGCCAGCAGCCAAGATACGGGGACAGGAGGTGAGCAGTTCTTC	CASSQDTGTGGEQFF
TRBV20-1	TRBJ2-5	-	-	TGCAGTGCCACCGGAGAGACCCAGTACTTC	CSATGETQYF
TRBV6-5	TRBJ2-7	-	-	TGTGCCAGCAGTTACGGCGGGCCCAACTCCTACGAGCAGTACTTC	CASSYGGPNSYEQYF
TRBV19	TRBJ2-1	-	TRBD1	TGTGCCAGTAGTGCCATGGGACAGGGACTCGAAGGGGGGGACAATGAGCAGTTCTTC	CASSAMGQGLEGGDNEQFF
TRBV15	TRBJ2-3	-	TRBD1	TGTGCCACCAGCAGGGATAGGACAGGAATAGATACGCAGTATTTT	CATSRDRTGIDTQYF
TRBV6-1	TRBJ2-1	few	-	TGTGCCAGCATCACGGGGGTGACCTACAATGAGCAGTTCTTC	CASITGVTYNEQFF
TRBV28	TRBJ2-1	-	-	TGTGCCAGCATTAGTGGCTCCTACAATGAGCAGTTCTTC	CASISGSYNEQFF
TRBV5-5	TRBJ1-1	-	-	TGTGCCAGCAGCTTGGGGGGCGCTTTCTTT	CASSLGGAFF
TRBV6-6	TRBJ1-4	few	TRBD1	TGTGCCAGCAGTCGGGACAGATATGAAAAACTGTTTTTT	CASSRDRYEKLFF
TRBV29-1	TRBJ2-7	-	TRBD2	TGCAGCGTTTTAGCGGGCTACGAGCAGTACTTC	CSVLAGYEQYF
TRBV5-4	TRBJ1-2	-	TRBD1	TGTGCCAGCAGCAGATCTACAGGGGCCGCTAACTATGGCTACACCTTC	CASSRSTGAANYGYTF
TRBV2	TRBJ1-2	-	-	TGTGCCAGCAGTGAGAAGACTTACTATGGCTACACCTTC	CASSEKTYYGYTF
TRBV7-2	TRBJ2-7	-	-	TGTGCCAGCAGCTTGTCAGGTATCGAGCAGTACTTC	CASSLSGIEQYF
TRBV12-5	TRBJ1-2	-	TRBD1	TGTGCTAGTGGTTTGACACGGAGGATGGGACAGGGATATGGCTACACCTTC	CASGLTRRMGQGYGYTF
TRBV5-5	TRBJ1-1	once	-	TGTGCCAGCAGCTTGGCGGGAACCATGGCGAACACTGAAGCTTTCTTT	CASSLAGTMANTEAFF
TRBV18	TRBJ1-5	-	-	TGTGCCAGCTCACCTACAGGGTATCAGCCCCAGCATTTT	CASSPTGYQPQHF
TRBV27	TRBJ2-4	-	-	TGTGCCAGCAGTTTAAAGGGGTTGGACATTCAGTACTTC	CASSLKGLDIQYF
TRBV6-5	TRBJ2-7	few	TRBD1	TGTGCCAGCAGTTGGGACAGGGAGTCCTACGAGCAGTACTTC	CASSWDRESYEQYF
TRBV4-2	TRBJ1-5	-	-	TGTGCCAGCAGCCAAGAATCGGGGTTCCAGCCCCAGCATTTT	CASSQESGFQPQHF
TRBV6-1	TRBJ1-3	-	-	TGTGCCAGCAGCGCAGGGTATCTTGGAAACACCATATATTTT	CASSAGYLGNTIYF
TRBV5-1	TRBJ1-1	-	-	TGCGCCAGCAGCTTGGGTTCCTGGTCGATGGAGGACACTGAAGCTTTCTTT	CASSLGSWSMEDTEAFF
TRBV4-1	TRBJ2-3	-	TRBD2	TGCGCCAGCAGGACAACTAGCGGGAGAGCAGATACGCAGTATTTT	CASRTTSGRADTQYF
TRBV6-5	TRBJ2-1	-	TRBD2	TGTGCCAGCAGTTCGTGGCGACTAGCCCACAATGAGCAGTTCTTC	CASSSWRLAHNEQFF